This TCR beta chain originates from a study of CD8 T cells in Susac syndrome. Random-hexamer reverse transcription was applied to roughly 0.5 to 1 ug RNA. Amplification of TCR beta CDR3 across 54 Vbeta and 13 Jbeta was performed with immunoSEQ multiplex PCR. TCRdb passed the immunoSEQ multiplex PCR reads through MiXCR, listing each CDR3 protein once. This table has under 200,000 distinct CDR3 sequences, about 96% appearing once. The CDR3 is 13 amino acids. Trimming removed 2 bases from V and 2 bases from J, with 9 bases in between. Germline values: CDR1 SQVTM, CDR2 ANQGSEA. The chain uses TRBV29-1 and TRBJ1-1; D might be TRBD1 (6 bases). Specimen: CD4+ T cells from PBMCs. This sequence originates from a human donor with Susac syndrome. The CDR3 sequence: CSVERDTNTEAFF. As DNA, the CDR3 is TGCAGCGTTGAACGGGACACCAACACTGAAGCTTTCTTT.